The rows below give T cell receptor beta chains drawn from one sample of a study of OX40 agonist ivuxolimab in advanced cancers. The table came from immunoSEQ multiplex PCR; TCRdb's copy has only in-frame clones and leaves some out. The sample shows 73,000 or so clones, roughly 80% of them seen only once. The source material was CD4+ or CD8+ T cells sorted from blood, sampled in a trial of the OX40 agonist ivuxolimab. The source of these receptors is an adult with an advanced solid tumor such as melanoma, head and neck, liver or kidney cancer. CDR3s include the opening cysteine and the closing phenylalanine or tryptophan. Fields, in order: CDR3 DNA, CDR3 protein, V gene, D gene, J gene, clone size. A D gene is named only where the DNA matches it firmly. Clone size is given for some rows only: seen once, a few or many times, or a class if the clone is expanded.

CDR3 DNA: TGTGCCAGCAGCGTAGCCCCGAACACCGGGGAGCTGTTTTTT; CDR3 protein: CASSVAPNTGELFF; V gene: TRBV9; D gene: -; J gene: TRBJ2-2; clone size: -
CDR3 DNA: TGTGCCAGCAGCTTAATCTCCGGTGGTACGCAGTATTTT; CDR3 protein: CASSLISGGTQYF; V gene: TRBV7-9; D gene: -; J gene: TRBJ2-3; clone size: -
CDR3 DNA: TGTGCCAGTAGTATCGGGAGGGCAGGGAGATTCAGCAATCAGCCCCAGCATTTT; CDR3 protein: CASSIGRAGRFSNQPQHF; V gene: TRBV19; D gene: -; J gene: TRBJ1-5; clone size: -
CDR3 DNA: TGTGCCAGCAGCCTCGGACAGGGATCAGAGACCCAGTACTTC; CDR3 protein: CASSLGQGSETQYF; V gene: TRBV11-2; D gene: TRBD1; J gene: TRBJ2-5; clone size: -
CDR3 DNA: TGTGCCAGCTCACCTGGGGGGGGCACAGATACGCAGTATTTT; CDR3 protein: CASSPGGGTDTQYF; V gene: TRBV18; D gene: TRBD2; J gene: TRBJ2-3; clone size: few
CDR3 DNA: TGTGCCAGCAGCTTTTCCCAGAACACTGAAGCTTTCTTT; CDR3 protein: CASSFSQNTEAFF; V gene: TRBV7-2; D gene: -; J gene: TRBJ1-1; clone size: -
CDR3 DNA: TGTGCCAGCGGACTAGCGGGAGCAGGGTTAGAGACCCAGTACTTC; CDR3 protein: CASGLAGAGLETQYF; V gene: TRBV6-5; D gene: TRBD2; J gene: TRBJ2-5; clone size: -
CDR3 DNA: TGTGCCAGCAGTCGGGGGGAACTGAACACTGAAGCTTTCTTT; CDR3 protein: CASSRGELNTEAFF; V gene: TRBV6-6; D gene: -; J gene: TRBJ1-1; clone size: -
CDR3 DNA: TGTGCCAGCAGCCCTGGGGGACTAGATCAGTTCTTC; CDR3 protein: CASSPGGLDQFF; V gene: TRBV7-9; D gene: TRBD2; J gene: TRBJ2-1; clone size: -
CDR3 DNA: TGTGCCAGTAGTGTCGAGTTCCCTAGGAACACTGAAGCTTTCTTT; CDR3 protein: CASSVEFPRNTEAFF; V gene: TRBV19; D gene: -; J gene: TRBJ1-1; clone size: once
CDR3 DNA: TGTGCCAGCAGCCCAGGGAGCGGGATGGTCGGAAATGAGCAGTTCTTC; CDR3 protein: CASSPGSGMVGNEQFF; V gene: TRBV7-3; D gene: TRBD2; J gene: TRBJ2-1; clone size: -
CDR3 DNA: TGTGCCAGCAGCTTGGGGGGCGGTAGCGGCACAGATACGCAGTATTTT; CDR3 protein: CASSLGGGSGTDTQYF; V gene: TRBV5-4; D gene: -; J gene: TRBJ2-3; clone size: -
CDR3 DNA: TGTGCCAGCAGCCCAAACAGGGGTTACGAGCAGTACTTC; CDR3 protein: CASSPNRGYEQYF; V gene: TRBV7-2; D gene: TRBD1; J gene: TRBJ2-7; clone size: -
CDR3 DNA: TGTGCCAGCAAAAATCAATACTCTGGAAACACCATATATTTT; CDR3 protein: CASKNQYSGNTIYF; V gene: TRBV6-5; D gene: -; J gene: TRBJ1-3; clone size: once